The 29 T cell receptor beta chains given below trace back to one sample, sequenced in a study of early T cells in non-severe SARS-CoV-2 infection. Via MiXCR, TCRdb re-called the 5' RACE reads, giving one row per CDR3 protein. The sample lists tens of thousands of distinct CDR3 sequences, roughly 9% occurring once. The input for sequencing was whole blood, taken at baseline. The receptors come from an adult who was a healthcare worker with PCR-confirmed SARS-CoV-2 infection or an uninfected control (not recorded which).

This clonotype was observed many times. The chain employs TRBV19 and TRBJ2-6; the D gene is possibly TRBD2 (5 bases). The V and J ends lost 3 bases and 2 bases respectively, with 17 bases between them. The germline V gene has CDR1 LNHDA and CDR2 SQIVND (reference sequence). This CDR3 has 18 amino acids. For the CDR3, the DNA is TGTGCCAGTAGTATTCCCGGGGTAGGCCTAACTGGGGCCAACGTCCTGACTTTC. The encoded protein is CASSIPGVGLTGANVLTF.

CDR3 residues: CASSFHRGYMSGANVLTF. CDR3 coding DNA: TGTGCCAGCAGTTTTCACAGAGGTTATATGTCTGGGGCCAACGTCCTGACTTTC. The chain employs TRBV27 and TRBJ2-6, with no clear D. CDR1 is MNHEY, CDR2 SMNVEV, per germline (reference sequence). With 3 bases removed from V and 1 base from J, the gap between germline ends came to 16 bases. This CDR3 has 18 amino acids.

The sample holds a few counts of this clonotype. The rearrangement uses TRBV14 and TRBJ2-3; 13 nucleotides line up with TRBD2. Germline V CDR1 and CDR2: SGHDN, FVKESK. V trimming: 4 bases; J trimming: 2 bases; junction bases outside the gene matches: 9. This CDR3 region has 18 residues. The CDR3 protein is CASSPGLAGSILTDTQYF. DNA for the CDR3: TGTGCCAGCAGCCCGGGACTAGCGGGATCTATCCTCACAGATACGCAGTATTTT.

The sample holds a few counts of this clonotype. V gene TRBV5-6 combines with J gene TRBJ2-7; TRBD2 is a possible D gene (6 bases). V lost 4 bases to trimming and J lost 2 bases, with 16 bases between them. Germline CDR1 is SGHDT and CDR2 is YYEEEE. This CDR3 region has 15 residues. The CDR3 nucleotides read TGTGCCAGCAGCCCCGGCGGCAGGAGGGCCTACGAGCAGTACTTC. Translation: CASSPGGRRAYEQYF.

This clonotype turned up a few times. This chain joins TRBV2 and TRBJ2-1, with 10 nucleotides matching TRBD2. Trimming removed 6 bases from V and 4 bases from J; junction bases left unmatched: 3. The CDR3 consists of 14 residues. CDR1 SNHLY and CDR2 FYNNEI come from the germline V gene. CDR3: CASRGTSVYNEQFF. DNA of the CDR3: TGTGCCAGCAGAGGGACTAGCGTTTACAATGAGCAGTTCTTC.

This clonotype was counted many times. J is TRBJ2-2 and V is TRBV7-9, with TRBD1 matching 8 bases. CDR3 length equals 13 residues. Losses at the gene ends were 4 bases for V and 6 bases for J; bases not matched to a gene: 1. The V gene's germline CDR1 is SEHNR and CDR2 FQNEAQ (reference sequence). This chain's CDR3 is CASSSQGAGELFF. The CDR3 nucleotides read TGTGCCAGCAGCTCACAGGGGGCCGGGGAGCTGTTTTTT.

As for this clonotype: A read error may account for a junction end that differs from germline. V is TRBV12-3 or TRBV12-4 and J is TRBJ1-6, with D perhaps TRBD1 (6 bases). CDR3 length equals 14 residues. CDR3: CVSRGDPGNSPLHF. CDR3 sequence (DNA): TGTGTCAGCAGGGGAGATCCGGGTAATTCACCCCTCCACTTT.

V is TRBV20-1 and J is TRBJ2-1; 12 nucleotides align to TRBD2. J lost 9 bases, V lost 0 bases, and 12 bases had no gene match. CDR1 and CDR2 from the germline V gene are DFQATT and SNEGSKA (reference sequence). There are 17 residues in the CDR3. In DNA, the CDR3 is TGCAGTGCTAGAGATATCGGGGGGTGGGGACTAGCGGGTGAGCAGTTCTTC. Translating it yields CSARDIGGWGLAGEQFF.

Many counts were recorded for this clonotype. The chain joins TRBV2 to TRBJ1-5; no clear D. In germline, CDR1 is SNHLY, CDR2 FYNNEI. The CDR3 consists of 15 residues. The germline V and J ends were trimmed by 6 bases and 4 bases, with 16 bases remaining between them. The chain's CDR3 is CASRAELLSNQPQHF. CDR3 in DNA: TGTGCCAGCAGGGCGGAGCTCCTATCGAATCAGCCCCAGCATTTT.

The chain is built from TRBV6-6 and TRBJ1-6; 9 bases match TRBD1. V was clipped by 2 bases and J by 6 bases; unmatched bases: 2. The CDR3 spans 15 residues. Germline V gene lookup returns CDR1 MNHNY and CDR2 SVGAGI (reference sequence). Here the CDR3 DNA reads TGTGCCAGCAGTTACAGGGACAGGGCTAATTCACCCCTCCACTTT. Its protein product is CASSYRDRANSPLHF.

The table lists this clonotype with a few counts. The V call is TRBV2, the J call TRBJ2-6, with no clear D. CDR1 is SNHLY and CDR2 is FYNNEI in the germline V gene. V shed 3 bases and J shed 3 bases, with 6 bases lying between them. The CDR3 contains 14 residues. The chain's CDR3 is CASSEGRGANVLTF. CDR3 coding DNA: TGTGCCAGCAGTGAGGGCCGTGGGGCCAACGTCCTGACTTTC.

CDR3 in DNA: TGCGCCAGCAGCCTCCGGGACGCTCGGGGAGCTTCCTACGAGCAGTACTTC. It is translated as CASSLRDARGASYEQYF. This chain links TRBV5-1 with TRBJ2-7; possibly TRBD1 or TRBD2 for D (5 bases each). Germline V gene sequence: CDR1 SGHRS, CDR2 YFSETQ. This CDR3 has 17 amino acids. Trimming cost V 4 bases and J 1 base, with 21 bases left between them.

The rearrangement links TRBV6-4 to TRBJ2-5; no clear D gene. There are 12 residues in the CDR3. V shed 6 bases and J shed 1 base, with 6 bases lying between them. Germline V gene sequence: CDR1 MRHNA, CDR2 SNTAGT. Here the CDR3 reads CASSATQETQYF. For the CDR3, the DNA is TGTGCCAGCAGCGCCACCCAAGAGACCCAGTACTTC.

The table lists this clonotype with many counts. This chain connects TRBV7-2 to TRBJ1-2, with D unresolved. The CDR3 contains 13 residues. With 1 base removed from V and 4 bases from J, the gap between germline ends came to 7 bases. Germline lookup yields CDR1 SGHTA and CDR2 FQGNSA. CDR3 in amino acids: CASSLVAVYGYTF. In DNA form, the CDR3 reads TGTGCCAGCAGCTTAGTTGCGGTCTATGGCTACACCTTC.

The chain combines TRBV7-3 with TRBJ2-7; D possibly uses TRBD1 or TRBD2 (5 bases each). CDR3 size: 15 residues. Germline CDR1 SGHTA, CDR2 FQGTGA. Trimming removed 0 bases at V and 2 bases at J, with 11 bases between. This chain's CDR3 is CASSLTFGTAYEQYF. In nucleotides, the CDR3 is TGTGCCAGCAGCTTAACGTTTGGGACCGCCTACGAGCAGTACTTC.

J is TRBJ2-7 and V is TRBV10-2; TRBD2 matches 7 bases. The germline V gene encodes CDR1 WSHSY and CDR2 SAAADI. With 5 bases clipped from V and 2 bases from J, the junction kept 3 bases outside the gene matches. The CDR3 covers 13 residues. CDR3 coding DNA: TGCGCCAGCAGTACTAGCGCCGCCTACGAGCAGTACTTC. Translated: CASSTSAAYEQYF.

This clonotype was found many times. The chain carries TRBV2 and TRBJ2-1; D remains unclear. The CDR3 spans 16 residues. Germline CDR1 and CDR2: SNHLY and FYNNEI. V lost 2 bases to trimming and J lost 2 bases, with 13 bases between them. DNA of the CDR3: TGTGCCAGCAGTGAATCATCTTCTATAACCTACAATGAGCAGTTCTTC. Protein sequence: CASSESSSITYNEQFF.

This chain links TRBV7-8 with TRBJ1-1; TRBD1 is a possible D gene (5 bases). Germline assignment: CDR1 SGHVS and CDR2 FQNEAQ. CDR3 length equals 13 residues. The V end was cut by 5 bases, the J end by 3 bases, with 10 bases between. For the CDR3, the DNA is TGTGCCAGCAGCGTGGTGGGGGACACTGAAGCTTTCTTT. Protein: CASSVVGDTEAFF. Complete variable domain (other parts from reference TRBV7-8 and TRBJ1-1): GAGVSQSPRYKVAKRGQDVALRCDPISGHVSLFWYQQALGQGPEFLTYFQNEAQLDKSGLPSDRFFAERPEGSVSTLKIQRTQQEDSAVYLCASSVVGDTEAFFGQGTRLTVV.

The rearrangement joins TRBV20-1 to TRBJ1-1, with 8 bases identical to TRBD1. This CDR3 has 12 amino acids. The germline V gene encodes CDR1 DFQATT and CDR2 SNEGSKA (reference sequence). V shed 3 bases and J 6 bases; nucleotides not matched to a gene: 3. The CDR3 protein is CSARDRAAEAFF. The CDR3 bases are TGCAGTGCTAGGGACAGGGCGGCTGAAGCTTTCTTT.

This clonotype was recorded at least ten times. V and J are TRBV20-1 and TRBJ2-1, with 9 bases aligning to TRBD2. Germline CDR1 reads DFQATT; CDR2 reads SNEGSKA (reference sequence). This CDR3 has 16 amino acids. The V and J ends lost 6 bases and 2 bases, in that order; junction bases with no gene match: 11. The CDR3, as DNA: TGCAGTGCCTCCCGAAGCGGACTAGCGCCCTACAATGAGCAGTTCTTC. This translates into CSASRSGLAPYNEQFF.

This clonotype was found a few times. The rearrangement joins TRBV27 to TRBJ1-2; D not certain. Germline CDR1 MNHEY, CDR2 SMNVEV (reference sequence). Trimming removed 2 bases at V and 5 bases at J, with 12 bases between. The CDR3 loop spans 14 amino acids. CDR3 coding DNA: TGTGCCAGCAGTTTAATGATCGGGTCGTATGGCTACACCTTC. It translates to CASSLMIGSYGYTF.

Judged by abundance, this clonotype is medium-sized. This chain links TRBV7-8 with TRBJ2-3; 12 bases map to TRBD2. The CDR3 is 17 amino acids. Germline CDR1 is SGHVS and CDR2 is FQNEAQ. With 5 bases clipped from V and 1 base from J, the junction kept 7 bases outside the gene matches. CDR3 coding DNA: TGTGCCAGCAGCCTATCCCGACTAGCGGGAGGCACAGATACGCAGTATTTT. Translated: CASSLSRLAGGTDTQYF.

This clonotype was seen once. In DNA form, the CDR3 reads TGTGCCAGCAGGAGACAGGGAGTACATCAGCCCCAGCATTTT. Translation gives CASRRQGVHQPQHF. The rearrangement joins TRBV12-3 or TRBV12-4 to TRBJ1-5, with TRBD1 matching 7 bases. There are 14 residues in the CDR3. Losses at the gene ends were 6 bases for V and 5 bases for J; bases not matched to a gene: 7.

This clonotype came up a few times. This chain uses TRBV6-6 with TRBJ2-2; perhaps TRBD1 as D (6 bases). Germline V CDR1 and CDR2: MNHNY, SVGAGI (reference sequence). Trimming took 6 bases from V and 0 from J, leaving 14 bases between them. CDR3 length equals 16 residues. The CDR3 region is CASRYTGHANTGELFF. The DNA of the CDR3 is TGTGCCAGCAGGTATACGGGACATGCGAACACCGGGGAGCTGTTTTTT.

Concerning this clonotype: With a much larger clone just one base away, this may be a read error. In DNA form, the CDR3 reads TGTGCCAGCAGCCCGGGGGGTGTTGGCTACACCTTC. Protein sequence: CASSPGGVGYTF. This chain connects TRBV7-2 to TRBJ1-2; D is perhaps TRBD1 (5 bases). CDR1 and CDR2 (germline): SGHTA, FQGNSA. The CDR3 runs to 12 residues. The V end was cut by 5 bases, the J end by 7 bases, with 11 bases between.

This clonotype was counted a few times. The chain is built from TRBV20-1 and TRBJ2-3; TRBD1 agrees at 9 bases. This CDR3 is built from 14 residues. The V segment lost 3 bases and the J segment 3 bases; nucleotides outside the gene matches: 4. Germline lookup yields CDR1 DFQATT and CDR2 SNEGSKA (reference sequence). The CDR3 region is CSASVQGATDTQYF. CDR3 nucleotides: TGCAGTGCTAGTGTACAGGGGGCTACAGATACGCAGTATTTT.

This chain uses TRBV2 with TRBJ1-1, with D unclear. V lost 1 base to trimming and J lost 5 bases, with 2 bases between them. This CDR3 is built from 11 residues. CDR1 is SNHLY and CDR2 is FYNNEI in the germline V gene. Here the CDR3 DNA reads TGTGCCAGCAGTGAAGAAACTGAAGCTTTCTTT. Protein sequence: CASSEETEAFF.

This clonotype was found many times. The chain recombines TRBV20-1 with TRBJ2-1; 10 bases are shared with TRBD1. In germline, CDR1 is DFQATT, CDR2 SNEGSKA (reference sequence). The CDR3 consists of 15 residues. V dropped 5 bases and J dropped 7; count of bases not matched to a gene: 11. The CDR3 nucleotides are TGCAGTGCTGATACCGGGACAGGGGTTCGGAATGAGCAGTTCTTC. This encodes CSADTGTGVRNEQFF.

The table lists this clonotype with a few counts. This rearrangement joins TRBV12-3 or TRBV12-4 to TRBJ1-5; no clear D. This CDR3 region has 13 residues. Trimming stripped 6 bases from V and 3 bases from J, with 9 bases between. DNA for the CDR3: TGTGCCAGCAGCGCGGGTACCAATCAGCCCCAGCATTTT. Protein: CASSAGTNQPQHF.